The source of this T cell receptor (beta chain) is a study of regulatory T cells in long-lasting Graves disease. Time point meaning: persistent/refractory GD, antithyroid drugs over 5 years with positive TRAb. PBMCs were the source of the RNA used for TCR sequencing. TCR beta libraries were built with iRepertoire HTBI primers and Arm-PCR of CDR3 regions. TCRdb called the multiplex PCR reads again in MiXCR, with one record for every CDR3 protein. There are roughly 700,000 distinct CDR3 sequences in the sample; about 32% occur only once, and under 50% lies in the top ten. This TCR derives from a female donor with Graves disease. This specimen was peripheral blood mononuclear cells (PBMCs), taken when the disease was refractory, from a patient treated with antithyroid drugs.

The DNA of the CDR3 is TGCAGTGCTACTACTGGCTCAAGGGAGACCCAGTACTTC. It encodes CSATTGSRETQYF. The rearrangement uses TRBV20-1 and TRBJ2-5, with D uncertain. Trimming stripped 4 bases from V and 5 bases from J, with 14 bases between. The CDR3 contains 13 residues. In germline, CDR1 is DFQATT, CDR2 SNEGSKA (reference sequence).